A selection of T cell receptor beta chains follows, all from one sample in a study of CD8 T cells in Susac syndrome. TCRdb reprocessed the immunoSEQ multiplex PCR reads with MiXCR, giving one entry per CDR3 protein. This sample carries roughly 300,000 distinct CDR3 sequences, more than 75% of them seen once, and the ten largest clones take about 0.11%. The sequenced material came from CD8+ T cells from PBMCs. These receptors originate from a human donor with multiple sclerosis. CDR3s include the opening cysteine and the closing phenylalanine or tryptophan.

j_call | v_call | cdr3_aa
TRBJ2-1 | TRBV28 | CASSFWDRGTYNEQFF
TRBJ2-1 | TRBV19 | CASSIVPGPVGNEQFF
TRBJ1-5 | TRBV15 | CATSRVQGPQQSFSQPQHF
TRBJ1-1 | TRBV9 | CASSPREAFF
TRBJ2-7 | TRBV7-9 | CASSLEMGYEQYF
TRBJ2-3 | TRBV6-1 | CASSGPPRTDTQYF
TRBJ1-2 | TRBV12-3/TRBV12-4 | CASSSRDREKDGYTF
TRBJ2-1 | TRBV9 | CASSVERLREQFF
TRBJ2-5 | TRBV5-6 | CASSSSSGERQTQYF
TRBJ2-2 | TRBV30 | CAWSVRSLSGHQTRLNTGELFF